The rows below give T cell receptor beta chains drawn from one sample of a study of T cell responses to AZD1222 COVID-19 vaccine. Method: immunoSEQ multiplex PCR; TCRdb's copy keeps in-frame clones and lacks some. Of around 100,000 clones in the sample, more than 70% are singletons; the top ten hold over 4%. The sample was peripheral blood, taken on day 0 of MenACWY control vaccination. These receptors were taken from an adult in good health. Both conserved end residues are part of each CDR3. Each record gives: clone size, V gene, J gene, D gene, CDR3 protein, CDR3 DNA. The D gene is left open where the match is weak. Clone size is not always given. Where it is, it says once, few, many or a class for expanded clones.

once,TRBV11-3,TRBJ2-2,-,CASSFQSGELFF,TGTGCCAGCAGCTTTCAGTCCGGGGAGCTGTTTTTT
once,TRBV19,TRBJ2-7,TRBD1,CASSILGQGGSEQYF,TGTGCCAGTAGTATCCTGGGACAGGGTGGCTCCGAGCAGTACTTC
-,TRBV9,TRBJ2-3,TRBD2,CASSVRTGTSGKDTQYF,TGTGCCAGCAGCGTCAGGACCGGGACTAGCGGGAAGGATACGCAGTATTTT
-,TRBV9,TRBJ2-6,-,CASSGGSGANVLTF,TGTGCCAGCAGCGGCGGGTCTGGGGCCAACGTCCTGACTTTC
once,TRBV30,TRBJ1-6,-,CAWTREAGSSPLHF,TGTGCCTGGACTCGTGAGGCAGGGTCTTCACCCCTCCACTTT
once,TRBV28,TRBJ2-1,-,CASSSVRGDEQFF,TGTGCCAGCAGTTCAGTCCGGGGCGATGAGCAGTTCTTC
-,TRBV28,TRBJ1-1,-,CASTSTNSGGEKAFF,TGTGCCAGCACCTCCACCAACAGCGGGGGAGAAAAAGCTTTCTTT
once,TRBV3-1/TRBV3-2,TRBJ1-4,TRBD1,CASTHRRQGNEKLFF,TGTGCCAGCACCCATCGCAGACAGGGTAATGAAAAACTGTTTTTT
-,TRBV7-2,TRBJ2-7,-,CASSPGQLSYEQYF,TGTGCCAGCAGCCCAGGACAGCTTTCCTACGAGCAGTACTTC
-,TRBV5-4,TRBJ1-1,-,CASSLAVGNTEAFF,TGTGCCAGCAGCTTGGCCGTTGGGAACACTGAAGCTTTCTTT
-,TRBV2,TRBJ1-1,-,CASSGLRAFRPTEAFF,TGTGCCAGCAGTGGTCTTCGGGCCTTCAGGCCCACTGAAGCTTTCTTT
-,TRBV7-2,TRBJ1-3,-,CASSLVGYSGNTIYF,TGTGCCAGCAGCTTAGTGGGGTACTCTGGAAACACCATATATTTT
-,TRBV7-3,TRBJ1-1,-,CASSLDVGWTEAFF,TGTGCCAGCAGCTTGGACGTCGGCTGGACTGAAGCTTTCTTT
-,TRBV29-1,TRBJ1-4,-,CSVGGMGEKLFF,TGCAGCGTTGGGGGGATGGGTGAAAAACTGTTTTTT
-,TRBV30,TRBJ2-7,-,CAWSAGGEQYF,TGTGCCTGGAGTGCCGGAGGCGAGCAGTACTTC
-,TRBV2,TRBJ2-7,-,CASSLDGSYEQYF,TGTGCCAGCAGTCTGGACGGCTCCTACGAGCAGTACTTC
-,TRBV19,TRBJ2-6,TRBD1,CASSMTGNSGANVLTF,TGTGCCAGTAGTATGACAGGGAACTCTGGGGCCAACGTCCTGACTTTC
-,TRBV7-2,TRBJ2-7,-,CASSLEGIGEQYF,TGTGCCAGCAGCTTAGAAGGGATCGGCGAGCAGTACTTC
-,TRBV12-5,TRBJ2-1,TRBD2,CASGLGLAGSEQFF,TGTGCTAGTGGTTTGGGACTAGCGGGAAGTGAGCAGTTCTTC
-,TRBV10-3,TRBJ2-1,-,CATKGASEYNEQFF,TGTGCCACTAAGGGGGCTAGCGAATACAATGAGCAGTTCTTC
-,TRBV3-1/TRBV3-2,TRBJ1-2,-,CASSPAWGGNYGYTF,TGTGCCAGCAGCCCCGCCTGGGGAGGTAACTATGGCTACACCTTC
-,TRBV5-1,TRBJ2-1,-,CASRAGQSSYNEQFF,TGCGCCAGCAGGGCGGGTCAGAGCTCCTACAATGAGCAGTTCTTC
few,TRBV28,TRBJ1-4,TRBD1,CASSHRGTGGEKLFF,TGTGCCAGCAGCCATCGGGGGACAGGGGGTGAAAAACTGTTTTTT
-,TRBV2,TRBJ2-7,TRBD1,CASSEGRDRAPLNF,TGTGCCAGCAGTGAAGGCCGGGACAGGGCTCCCCTAAACTTC
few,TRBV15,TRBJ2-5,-,CATSRDDRRLQETQYF,TGTGCCACCAGCAGAGATGACAGGAGGCTTCAAGAGACCCAGTACTTC
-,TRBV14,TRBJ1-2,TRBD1,CASSLGQGGYGYTF,TGTGCCAGCAGCCTCGGACAGGGCGGCTATGGCTACACCTTC
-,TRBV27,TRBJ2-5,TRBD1,CASSPIPTGETQYF,TGTGCCAGCAGCCCCATCCCGACAGGGGAGACCCAGTACTTC
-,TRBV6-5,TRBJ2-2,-,CAITSGPTNTGELFF,TGTGCCATTACGTCGGGCCCCACTAACACCGGGGAGCTGTTTTTT
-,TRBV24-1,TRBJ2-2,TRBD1,CATSDRSRGLNTGELFF,TGTGCCACCAGTGACCGTTCCAGGGGGCTGAACACCGGGGAGCTGTTTTTT
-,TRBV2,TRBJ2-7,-,CASSESRWSGDVNEQYF,TGTGCCAGCAGTGAAAGTCGATGGTCAGGGGACGTGAACGAGCAGTACTTC
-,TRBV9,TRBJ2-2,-,CASRAAGGRNTGELFF,TGTGCCAGCCGGGCGGCTGGCGGGCGCAACACCGGGGAGCTGTTTTTT